Shown below are 18 T cell receptor beta chains from a single sample sequenced in a study of siplizumab effects on memory and regulatory T cells. Method: immunoSEQ multiplex PCR; TCRdb's copy keeps in-frame clones and lacks some. This sample has some 120,000 clones, with 80% to 95% found just once. Sequenced input: non-Treg CD4+ T cells sorted from blood. Receptors originate from a human donor in good health.

On this clone itself: Other nucleotide sequences from this sample produce the same CDR3. The chain combines TRBV10-3 with TRBJ2-3, with D uncertain. The CDR3 is 12 amino acids. In germline, CDR1 is ENHRY, CDR2 SYGVKD. V lost 0 bases to trimming and J lost 5 bases, with 3 bases between them. CDR3 sequence (DNA): TGTGCCATCAGTGAGTCGCGAGATACGCAGTATTTT. It yields the protein CAISESRDTQYF.

This clone is a singleton in its sample. The V gene is TRBV5-4, the J gene TRBJ2-3; 8 nucleotides agree with TRBD2. V gave up 3 bases and J gave up 9 bases; unmatched junction bases: 15. The length of the CDR3 is 16 residues. Germline V gene lookup returns CDR1 SGHNT and CDR2 YYREEE (reference sequence). CDR3 DNA sequence: TGTGCCAGCAGCTCAGCGGGGGCCCCCGTCCAAGTGACGCAGTATTTT. Amino acids: CASSSAGAPVQVTQYF.

This chain links TRBV4-1 with TRBJ1-1, with a possible D match to TRBD1 (6 bases). V was trimmed by 1 base and J by 3 bases, leaving 24 bases between them. The CDR3 is made up of 19 amino acids. Germline CDR1 reads MGHRA; CDR2 reads YSYEKL. The CDR3: CASSQVEDSPKARDTEAFF. CDR3 coding DNA: TGCGCCAGCAGCCAAGTGGAGGACAGTCCCAAGGCTCGGGACACTGAAGCTTTCTTT.

This clone was observed a single time. The rearrangement links TRBV19 to TRBJ1-2, with a tentative D call TRBD1 (6 bases). Germline V gives CDR1 LNHDA, CDR2 SQIVND (reference sequence). The CDR3 loop spans 13 amino acids. V was shortened by 4 bases and J by 5 bases, with 11 bases between the two germline ends. The CDR3 sequence: CASSSGTFYGYTF. CDR3 in DNA: TGTGCCAGTAGTAGCGGGACATTTTATGGCTACACCTTC.

The V call is TRBV7-9, the J call TRBJ2-2; 13 bases align to TRBD2. The CDR3 runs to 17 residues. The germline CDR1 and CDR2 sequences are SEHNR and FQNEAQ (reference sequence). V dropped 5 bases and J dropped 3; count of bases not matched to a gene: 6. In nucleotides, the CDR3 is TGTGCCAGCAGCAAACTAGCGGGGGGGCCTTACACCGGGGAGCTGTTTTTT. Protein: CASSKLAGGPYTGELFF.

This chain connects TRBV10-3 to TRBJ2-5, with D hard to call. Germline CDR1 reads ENHRY; CDR2 reads SYGVKD. V was cut by 5 bases and J by 3 bases, with 16 bases left in between. There are 15 residues in the CDR3. The CDR3 is CAISPRPFWEETQYF. In nucleotides, the CDR3 is TGTGCCATCAGTCCACGCCCGTTTTGGGAAGAGACCCAGTACTTC.

In regard to this clone: Germline is not matched at one junction end, which may reflect a read error. The chain recombines TRBV6-1 with TRBJ2-4; possible D gene TRBD2, 6 bases. CDR1 and CDR2 (germline): MNHNS, SASEGT. The CDR3 spans 16 residues. The CDR3 reads CASSEGGSLAKNIQYF. DNA of the CDR3: TGTGCCAGCAGCGAAGGAGGGAGTTTAGCCAAAAACATTCAGTACTTC.

This clone was observed a few times. The chain uses TRBV2 and TRBJ1-2; no definite D call. V was clipped by 4 bases and J by 4 bases, with 7 bases between them. The CDR3 has 12 amino acids. Germline V gene data show CDR1 as SNHLY and CDR2 as FYNNEI. The CDR3 region is CASSAEAYGYTF. CDR3 DNA: TGTGCCAGCAGTGCGGAGGCCTATGGCTACACCTTC.

The rearrangement joins TRBV19 to TRBJ1-1; possible D gene TRBD1, 5 bases. The CDR3 runs to 12 residues. Germline V lookup: CDR1 LNHDA, CDR2 SQIVND (reference sequence). Trimming took 4 bases from V and 10 from J, leaving 13 bases between them. The CDR3 loop is CASSTNMGRAFF. The CDR3 DNA follows: TGTGCCAGTAGTACCAACATGGGGCGAGCTTTCTTT. Full variable domain (remainder filled in from reference TRBV19 and TRBJ1-1): DGGITQSPKYLFRKEGQNVTLSCEQNLNHDAMYWYRQDPGQGLRLIYYSQIVNDFQKGDIAEGYSVSREKKESFPLTVTSAQKNPTAFYLCASSTNMGRAFFGQGTRLTVV.

The chain carries TRBV6-6 and TRBJ2-4; TRBD1 matches at 10 bases. V was clipped by 5 bases and J by 6 bases; unmatched bases: 7. Germline CDR1 and CDR2: MNHNY and SVGAGI (reference sequence). CDR3 length equals 15 residues. CDR3 in amino acids: CASSTGTGERNIQYF. The CDR3 coding sequence is TGTGCCAGCAGTACCGGGACAGGGGAAAGAAACATTCAGTACTTC.

This chain uses TRBV18 with TRBJ2-3; 8 nucleotides match TRBD2. This CDR3 region has 16 residues. V was clipped by 4 bases and J by 5 bases; unmatched bases: 11. CDR1 is KGHSH, CDR2 LQKENI, per germline. Here the CDR3 reads CASSLASAGGLDTQYF. The DNA of the CDR3 is TGTGCCAGCTCACTCGCCTCGGCGGGGGGACTAGATACGCAGTATTTT.

The chain links TRBV28 to TRBJ2-2; 15 nucleotides align to TRBD2. The ends lost 5 bases at V and 6 bases at J; junction bases unmatched: 7. Germline CDR1 is MDHEN and CDR2 is SYDVKM. This CDR3 spans 17 amino acids. CDR3 sequence (DNA): TGTGCCAGCAGTCTCTTAGGACTAGCGGGGGGGCCCGGGGAGCTGTTTTTT. Amino acids: CASSLLGLAGGPGELFF.

This chain joins TRBV29-1 and TRBJ1-4; a possible D gene is TRBD1 (5 bases). Germline loops: CDR1 SQVTM, CDR2 ANQGSEA. The V end lost 4 bases, the J end lost 3 bases, and 12 bases lay between the germline ends. The CDR3 runs 14 residues. CDR3 bases: TGCAGCGTTGTTCTGGGGCGGGCTAATGAAAAACTGTTTTTT. It codes for CSVVLGRANEKLFF.

This clone was picked up a small number of times. This chain links TRBV5-1 with TRBJ2-5, with 9 bases matching TRBD2. The CDR3 totals 13 residues. V shed 6 bases, J shed 5 bases, and the junction held 5 bases outside the gene matches. CDR1 SGHRS and CDR2 YFSETQ come from the germline V gene. The CDR3 loop is CASKRGAAETQYF. Here the CDR3 DNA reads TGCGCCAGCAAGCGGGGGGCCGCCGAGACCCAGTACTTC.

This chain joins TRBV2 and TRBJ1-1; D gene ambiguous. Trimming shortened V by 6 bases and J by 7 bases, and 9 bases separated the two germline ends. Germline V gives CDR1 SNHLY, CDR2 FYNNEI. The CDR3 has 11 residues. The CDR3 nucleotides read TGTGCCAGCAGCTCAGGTGTTGAAGCTTTCTTT. Translation gives CASSSGVEAFF.

Written as DNA, the CDR3 is TGTGCCAGCAGTGGTAAAGGGAGAGAGCAGTACTTC. Translating gives CASSGKGREQYF. The J gene is TRBJ2-7, the V gene TRBV2, with D perhaps matching TRBD2 (5 bases). From germline, CDR1 is SNHLY and CDR2 FYNNEI. There are 12 residues in the CDR3. Trimming removed 4 bases from V and 7 bases from J, with 11 bases in between.

This rearrangement joins TRBV5-6 to TRBJ1-6, with D perhaps TRBD1 (5 bases). Trimming shortened V by 6 bases and J by 7 bases, and 20 bases separated the two germline ends. CDR3 size: 16 residues. Germline CDR1 SGHDT, CDR2 YYEEEE. DNA for the CDR3: TGTGCCAGCAATCTTGGTCTGGACACGGGAAATTCACCCCTCCACTTT. Its translation: CASNLGLDTGNSPLHF.

The chain has TRBV5-1 and TRBJ1-2; 8 nucleotides match TRBD1. CDR3 size: 15 residues. After removal of 2 bases from V and 3 bases from J, the junction contained 6 bases not matched to a gene. Germline V gene sequence: CDR1 SGHRS, CDR2 YFSETQ. The CDR3 sequence is CASSFEQGADYGYTF. The CDR3 nucleotides read TGCGCCAGCAGCTTCGAGCAGGGGGCGGACTATGGCTACACCTTC.